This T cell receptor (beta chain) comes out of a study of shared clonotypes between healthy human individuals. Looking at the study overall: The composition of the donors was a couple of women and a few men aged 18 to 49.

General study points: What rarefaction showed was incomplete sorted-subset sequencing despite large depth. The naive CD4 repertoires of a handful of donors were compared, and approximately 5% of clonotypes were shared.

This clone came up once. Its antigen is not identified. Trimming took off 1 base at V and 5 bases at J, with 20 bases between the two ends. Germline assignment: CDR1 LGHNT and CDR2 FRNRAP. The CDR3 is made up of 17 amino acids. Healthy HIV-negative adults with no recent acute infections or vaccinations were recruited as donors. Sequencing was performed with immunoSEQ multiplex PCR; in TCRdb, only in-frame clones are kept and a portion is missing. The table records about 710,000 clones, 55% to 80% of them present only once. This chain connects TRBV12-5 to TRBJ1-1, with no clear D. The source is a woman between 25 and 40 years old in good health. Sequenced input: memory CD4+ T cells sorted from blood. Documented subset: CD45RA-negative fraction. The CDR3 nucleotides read TGTGCTAGTGGTTTGGGACACACATCTAACTCTCATACTGAAGCTTTCTTT. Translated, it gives CASGLGHTSNSHTEAFF.